These 10 T cell receptor beta chains were sequenced from one sample in a study of cytomegalovirus exposure and HLA in healthy donors. Primers for the PCR totalled 60 Vbeta and 13 Jbeta. Sequencing was performed with immunoSEQ multiplex PCR; in TCRdb, only in-frame clones are kept and a portion is missing. The repertoire includes about 91,000 clones, about nine tenths of them detected once, and 9% to 9.5% sits in the top ten. Sequenced input: PBMCs. These receptors originate from a man in his thirties or forties in good health and CMV-seropositive.

The rearrangement links TRBV5-1 to TRBJ1-1, with 11 bases fitting TRBD1. In germline, CDR1 is SGHRS, CDR2 YFSETQ. The CDR3 sequence is 16 residues long. The trim removed 3 bases at V and 5 bases at J, leaving 9 bases unmatched. CDR3 sequence: CASSSMRTGGNTEAFF. The CDR3 DNA reads as TGCGCCAGCAGCTCCATGCGGACAGGGGGCAATACTGAAGCTTTCTTT. Full variable domain (remainder filled in from reference TRBV5-1 and TRBJ1-1): KAGVTQTPRYLIKTRGQQVTLSCSPISGHRSVSWYQQTPGQGLQFLFEYFSETQRNKGNFPGRFSGRQFSNSRSEMNVSTLELGDSALYLCASSSMRTGGNTEAFFGQGTRLTVV.

The chain recombines TRBV15 with TRBJ2-2, with 7 bases that match TRBD1. J gave up 5 bases and V 5 bases, and 2 bases lay outside the gene matches. The CDR3 covers 13 residues. Per germline, CDR1 LNHNV and CDR2 YYDKDF (reference sequence). The CDR3 here is CATSEDRTGELFF. CDR3 coding DNA: TGTGCCACCAGCGAGGACAGGACCGGGGAGCTGTTTTTT.

This clone was counted a single time. The chain joins TRBV10-3 to TRBJ1-5, with D perhaps TRBD1 (6 bases). The CDR3 sequence is 16 residues long. CDR1 and CDR2 (germline): ENHRY, SYGVKD. With 5 bases removed from V and 0 bases from J, the gap between germline ends came to 14 bases. Here the CDR3 reads CAISPTGTGSNQPQHF. The CDR3 nucleotides are TGTGCCATCAGTCCAACAGGGACCGGTAGCAATCAGCCCCAGCATTTT.

This chain connects TRBV2 to TRBJ2-3; D gene unclear. With 3 bases removed from V and 5 bases from J, the gap between germline ends came to 18 bases. Germline V gene data show CDR1 as SNHLY and CDR2 as FYNNEI. CDR3 length: 16 residues. CDR3 protein: CASSDRFLSTLDTQYF. CDR3 DNA sequence: TGTGCCAGCAGTGATAGATTTTTGTCGACTTTAGATACGCAGTATTTT.

This chain joins TRBV4-1 and TRBJ2-5, with 8 bases that match TRBD1. Germline values: CDR1 MGHRA, CDR2 YSYEKL. The V segment lost 4 bases and the J segment 2 bases; nucleotides outside the gene matches: 3. The CDR3 contains 14 residues. Written as DNA, the CDR3 is TGCGCCAGCAGCCGACAGGGGCCTCAAGAGACCCAGTACTTC. Its protein is CASSRQGPQETQYF.

V and J are TRBV5-6 and TRBJ2-1; 7 nucleotides line up with TRBD1. The V segment lost 0 bases and the J segment 7 bases; nucleotides outside the gene matches: 4. Germline V gene sequence: CDR1 SGHDT, CDR2 YYEEEE. CDR3 length equals 14 residues. The CDR3 is CASSLGDRSNEQFF. Written as DNA, the CDR3 is TGTGCCAGCAGCTTGGGGGACAGAAGTAATGAGCAGTTCTTC.

This rearrangement joins TRBV27 to TRBJ2-2, with D maybe TRBD2 (6 bases). Trimming left V 2 bases short and J 8 bases short, with 12 bases between. This CDR3 region has 14 residues. Per germline, CDR1 MNHEY and CDR2 SMNVEV (reference sequence). CDR3 DNA sequence: TGTGCCAGCAGTTTAGGTTTTGGAGGGGGGGAGCTGTTTTTT. It encodes CASSLGFGGGELFF.

This clone appeared once. The CDR3 sequence: CAARTGDNYGYTF. CDR3 in DNA: TGTGCCGCTAGGACAGGGGATAACTATGGCTACACCTTC. The genes are TRBV10-3 and TRBJ1-2, with 9 bases that match TRBD1. The germline V gene has CDR1 ENHRY and CDR2 SYGVKD. The CDR3 is made up of 13 amino acids. V lost 11 bases and J lost 1; bases outside the gene matches: 5.

V usage is TRBV5-5 and J usage is TRBJ2-7, with TRBD2 matching over 8 bases. The V and J ends lost 0 bases and 1 base, in that order; junction bases with no gene match: 12. CDR1 is SGHKS and CDR2 is YYEKEE in the germline V gene (reference sequence). This CDR3 spans 18 amino acids. The CDR3 loop reads CASSLADDPTSVSYEQYF. The CDR3 DNA reads TGTGCCAGCAGCTTGGCGGACGATCCGACTAGCGTTTCCTACGAGCAGTACTTC.

Notes on this clone: The same CDR3 is also encoded by other DNA sequences in this sample. This chain connects TRBV6-5 to TRBJ2-7, with TRBD2 matching over 7 bases. The CDR3 spans 15 residues. Germline CDR1 is MNHEY and CDR2 is SVGAGI. The V gene end was trimmed by 0 bases and the J gene end by 0 bases; junction bases not matched to a gene: 2. The CDR3 loop reads CASSYSSSGSYEQYF. The CDR3 nucleotides are TGTGCCAGCAGTTACTCCTCTAGCGGCTCCTACGAGCAGTACTTC.